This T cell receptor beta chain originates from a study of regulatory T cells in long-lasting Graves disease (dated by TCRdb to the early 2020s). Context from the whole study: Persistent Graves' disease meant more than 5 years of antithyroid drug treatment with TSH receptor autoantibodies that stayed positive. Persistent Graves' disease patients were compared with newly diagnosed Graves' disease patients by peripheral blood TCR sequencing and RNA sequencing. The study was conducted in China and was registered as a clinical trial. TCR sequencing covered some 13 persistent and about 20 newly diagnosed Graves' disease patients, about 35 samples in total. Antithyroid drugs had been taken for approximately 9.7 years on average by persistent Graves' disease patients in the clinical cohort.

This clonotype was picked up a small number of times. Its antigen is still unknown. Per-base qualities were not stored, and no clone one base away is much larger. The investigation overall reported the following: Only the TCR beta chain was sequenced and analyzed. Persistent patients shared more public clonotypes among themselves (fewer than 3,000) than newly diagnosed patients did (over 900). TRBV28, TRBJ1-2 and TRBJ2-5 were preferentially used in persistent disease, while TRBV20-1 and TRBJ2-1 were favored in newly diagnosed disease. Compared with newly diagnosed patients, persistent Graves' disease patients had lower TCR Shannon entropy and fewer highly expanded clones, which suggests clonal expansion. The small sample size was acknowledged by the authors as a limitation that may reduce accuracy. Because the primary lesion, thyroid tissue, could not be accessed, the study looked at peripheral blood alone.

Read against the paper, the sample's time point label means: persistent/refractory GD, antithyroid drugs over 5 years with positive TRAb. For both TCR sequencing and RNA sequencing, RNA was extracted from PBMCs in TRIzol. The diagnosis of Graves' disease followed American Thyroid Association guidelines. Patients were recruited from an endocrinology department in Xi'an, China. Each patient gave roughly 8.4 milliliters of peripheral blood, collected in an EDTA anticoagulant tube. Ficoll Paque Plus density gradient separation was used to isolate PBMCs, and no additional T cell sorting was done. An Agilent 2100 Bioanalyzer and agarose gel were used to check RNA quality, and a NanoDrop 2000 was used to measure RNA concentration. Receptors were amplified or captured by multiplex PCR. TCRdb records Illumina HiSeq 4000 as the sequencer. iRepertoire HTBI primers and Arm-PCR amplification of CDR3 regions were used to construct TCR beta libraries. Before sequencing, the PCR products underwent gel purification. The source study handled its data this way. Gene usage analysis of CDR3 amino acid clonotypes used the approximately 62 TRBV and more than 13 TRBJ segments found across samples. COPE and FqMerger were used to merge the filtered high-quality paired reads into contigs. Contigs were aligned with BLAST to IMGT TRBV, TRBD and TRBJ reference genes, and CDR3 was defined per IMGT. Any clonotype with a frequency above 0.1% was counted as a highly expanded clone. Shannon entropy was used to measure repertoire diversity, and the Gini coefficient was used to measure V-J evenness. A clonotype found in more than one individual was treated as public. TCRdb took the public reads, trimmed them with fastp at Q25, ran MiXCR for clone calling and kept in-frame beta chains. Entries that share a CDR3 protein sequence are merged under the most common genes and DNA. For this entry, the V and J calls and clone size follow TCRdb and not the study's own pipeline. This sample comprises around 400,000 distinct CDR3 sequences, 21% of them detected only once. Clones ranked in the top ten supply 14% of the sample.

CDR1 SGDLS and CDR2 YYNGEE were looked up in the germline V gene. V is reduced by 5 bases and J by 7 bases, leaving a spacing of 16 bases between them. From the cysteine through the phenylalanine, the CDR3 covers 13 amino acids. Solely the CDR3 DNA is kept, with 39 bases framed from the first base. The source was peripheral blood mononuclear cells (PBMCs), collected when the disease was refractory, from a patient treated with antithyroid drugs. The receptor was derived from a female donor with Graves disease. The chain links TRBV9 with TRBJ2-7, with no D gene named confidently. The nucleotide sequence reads TGTGCCAGCAGTTCTCCAGGTGCAGTGGAGCAGTACTTC. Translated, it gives CASSSPGAVEQYF.